A single sample is the source of the 13 T cell receptor beta chains below, sequenced in a study of metastatic and nonmetastatic thyroid tumors (TCRdb year 2020). None of the patients had been given any treatment before thyroid surgery. Library preparation was by PCR. TCRdb lists the instrument as Illumina HiSeq 4000. The public reads were quality trimmed at Q25 with fastp and then assembled into clones with MiXCR by TCRdb, keeping productive beta chains. The sample data list roughly 75,000 clones, and 9.5% to 15% of these were observed just once. The top ten hold 7% to 10% of the sample. The specimen sequenced was tumor tissue. The receptors come from a female donor with papillary thyroid cancer or a benign thyroid nodule (not recorded which). Some clones in this sample may be carry-over from other donors' samples.

This clone occurred a few times. A much larger clone lies a single base off, so this may be a read error. CDR3 region: CATSEIGGLDTQYF. Here the CDR3 DNA reads TGTGCCACCAGTGAAATTGGGGGGTTAGATACGCAGTATTTT. This chain connects TRBV24-1 to TRBJ2-3; maybe TRBD2 (6 bases). CDR1 and CDR2 (germline): KGHDR, SFDVKD. Trimming cost V 4 bases and J 5 bases, with 12 bases left between them. The CDR3 runs to 14 residues.

This clone was observed a handful of times. One base away lies a much larger clone, so this may be a sequencing read error. This chain uses TRBV19 with TRBJ1-2, with a weak D call TRBD1 (5 bases). The germline CDR1 and CDR2 sequences are LNHDA and SQIVND (reference sequence). The V gene lost 7 bases and the J gene lost 8 bases, with 14 bases spanning the gap. The CDR3 is 12 residues long. The CDR3 DNA follows: TGTGCCAGTAACTGGGGCGCCTGGGGCTACACCTTC. This sequence encodes CASNWGAWGYTF. Filled out from reference TRBV19 and TRBJ1-2, the complete variable domain reads DGGITQSPKYLFRKEGQNVTLSCEQNLNHDAMYWYRQDPGQGLRLIYYSQIVNDFQKGDIAEGYSVSREKKESFPLTVTSAQKNPTAFYLCASNWGAWGYTFGSGTRLTVV.

There are many counts of this clone. The V call is TRBV2, the J call TRBJ2-3, with 12 bases fitting TRBD2. Germline V gives CDR1 SNHLY, CDR2 FYNNEI. The V and J ends lost 8 bases and 4 bases, in that order; junction bases with no gene match: 4. CDR3 length: 14 residues. The CDR3 loop is CASVRLAGADTQYF. The DNA for the CDR3 is TGTGCCAGCGTCAGACTAGCGGGAGCAGATACGCAGTATTTT.

This clone showed up many times. The V and J genes are TRBV29-1 and TRBJ1-2; D is uncertain. V was clipped by 4 bases and J by 5 bases, with 20 bases between them. Germline CDR1 reads SQVTM; CDR2 reads ANQGSEA. The length of the CDR3 is 15 residues. CDR3 nucleotides: TGCAGCGTTGGGGCAATCCCCGGCCAAATGTATGGCTACACCTTC. Its translation: CSVGAIPGQMYGYTF.

This clone was seen at least ten times. The CDR3 DNA reads TGTGCCAGCACCATTGAGAGGGGATTTGGGACTGAAGCTTTCTTT. This codes for CASTIERGFGTEAFF. The rearrangement uses TRBV25-1 and TRBJ1-1; D is possibly TRBD1 (5 bases). V was pared by 7 bases and J by 5 bases, with 20 bases between. This CDR3 has 15 residues. Germline lookup yields CDR1 MGHDK and CDR2 SYGVNS.

This clone was seen repeatedly, ten times or more. CDR3 sequence: CASSVALAGTDTQYF. As DNA, the CDR3 is TGTGCCAGCAGCGTAGCACTAGCGGGGACAGATACGCAGTATTTT. The chain combines TRBV9 with TRBJ2-3, with 10 bases aligning to TRBD2. With V trimmed by 0 bases and J by 3 bases, 1 base remained unmatched. Germline CDR1 is SGDLS and CDR2 is YYNGEE. The CDR3 is 15 amino acids.

On this clone: A single base separates this from a much larger clone, so it may be a read error. The chain couples TRBV25-1 to TRBJ1-2, with D hard to call. The CDR3 contains 12 residues. CDR1 and CDR2 from the germline V gene are MGHDK and SYGVNS. The CDR3: CASRQAEFGHTF. DNA of the CDR3: TGTGCCAGCAGGCAGGCTGAGTTTGGCCACACCTTC.

This clone was counted many times. The chain carries TRBV6-5 and TRBJ1-2; no clear D. The V and J ends lost 0 bases and 1 base respectively, with 6 bases between them. Germline V gene lookup returns CDR1 MNHEY and CDR2 SVGAGI. CDR3 length equals 14 residues. In nucleotides, the CDR3 is TGTGCCAGCAGTTACTCATGGGGTAACTATGGCTACACCTTC. It encodes CASSYSWGNYGYTF.

This clone occurred a few times. Within the sample, other DNA sequences also encode this same CDR3. The chain combines TRBV9 with TRBJ2-3, with 7 bases lining up with TRBD1. Trimming took 3 bases from V and 4 from J; bases not matched to a gene: 5. In germline, CDR1 is SGDLS, CDR2 YYNGEE. The CDR3 is made up of 14 amino acids. The CDR3 DNA reads as TGTGCCAGCAGCGCGACAGGGTTGGCAGATACGCAGTATTTT. Translation: CASSATGLADTQYF.

This clone was seen at least ten times. The V call is TRBV20-1, the J call TRBJ2-3; D not certain. The CDR3 is 12 amino acids. Trimming removed 5 bases from V and 2 bases from J, with 8 bases in between. From germline, CDR1 is DFQATT and CDR2 SNEGSKA (reference sequence). The CDR3 nucleotides read TGCAGTGCTCCCTGGCCCACAGATACGCAGTATTTT. It codes for CSAPWPTDTQYF.

Ten or more counts support this clone. The chain combines TRBV27 with TRBJ2-3, with a tentative D call TRBD1 (6 bases). CDR3 size: 17 residues. Germline CDR1 reads MNHEY; CDR2 reads SMNVEV (reference sequence). V gave up 1 base and J gave up 4 bases, with 18 bases separating them. The CDR3 coding sequence is TGTGCCAGCAGTTTATTTGGGGGCGCGGCTCTTCCAGATACGCAGTATTTT. Encoded protein: CASSLFGGAALPDTQYF.

This clone was found many times. Here the CDR3 DNA reads TGTGCCAGCAGTCAAATGGGACTTGAAGCTTTCTTT. Its protein product is CASSQMGLEAFF. The V and J genes are TRBV3-1 and TRBJ1-1; D is perhaps TRBD1 (5 bases). The germline V gene encodes CDR1 LGHDT and CDR2 YNNKEL (reference sequence). There are 12 residues in the CDR3. The ends were cut back, 6 bases at V and 7 bases at J, with 12 bases in the middle. Combining the CDR3 with reference TRBV3-1 and TRBJ1-1 gives the whole variable domain DTAVSQTPKYLVTQMGNDKSIKCEQNLGHDTMYWYKQDSKKFLKIMFSYNNKELIINETVPNRFSPKSPDKAHLNLHINSLELGDSAVYFCASSQMGLEAFFGQGTRLTVV.

This clone was counted a few times. Being one base from a much bigger clone, this may be a read error. CDR3: CSARLAGLQETQYF. CDR3 DNA sequence: TGCAGTGCTCGACTAGCGGGATTGCAAGAGACCCAGTACTTC. This chain joins TRBV20-1 and TRBJ2-5; 11 bases match TRBD2. The V gene's germline CDR1 is DFQATT and CDR2 SNEGSKA (reference sequence). Unmatched junction bases numbered 4, after V lost 5 bases and J lost 2 bases. The CDR3 contains 14 residues.